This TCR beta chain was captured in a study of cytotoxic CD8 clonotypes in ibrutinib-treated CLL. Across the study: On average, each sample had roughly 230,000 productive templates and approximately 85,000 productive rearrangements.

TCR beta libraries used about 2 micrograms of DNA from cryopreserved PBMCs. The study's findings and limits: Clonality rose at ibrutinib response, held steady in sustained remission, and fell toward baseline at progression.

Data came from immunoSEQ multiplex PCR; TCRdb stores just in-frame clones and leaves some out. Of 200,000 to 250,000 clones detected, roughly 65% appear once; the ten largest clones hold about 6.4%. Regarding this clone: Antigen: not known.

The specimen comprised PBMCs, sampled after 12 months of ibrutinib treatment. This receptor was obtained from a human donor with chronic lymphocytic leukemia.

The CDR3 DNA reads as TGTGCCAGCTCACCGGACAGGGAAAGTGAAAAACTGTTTTTT. Protein sequence: CASSPDRESEKLFF. This chain links TRBV18 with TRBJ1-4; 8 bases map to TRBD1. CDR3 length: 14 amino acids. The germline V gene encodes CDR1 KGHSH and CDR2 LQKENI. The V gene end was trimmed by 3 bases and the J gene end by 7 bases; junction bases not matched to a gene: 4.